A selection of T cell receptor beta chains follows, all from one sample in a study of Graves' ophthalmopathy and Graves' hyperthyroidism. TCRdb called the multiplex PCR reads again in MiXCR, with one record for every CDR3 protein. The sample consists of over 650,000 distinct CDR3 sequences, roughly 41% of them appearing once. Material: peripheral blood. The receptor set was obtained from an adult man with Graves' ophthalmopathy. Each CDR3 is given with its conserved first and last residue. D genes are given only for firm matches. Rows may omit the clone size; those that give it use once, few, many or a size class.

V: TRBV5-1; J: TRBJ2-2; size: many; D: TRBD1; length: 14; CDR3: CASMRTGNTGELFF; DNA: TGCGCCAGCATGAGGACAGGCAACACCGGGGAGCTGTTTTTT
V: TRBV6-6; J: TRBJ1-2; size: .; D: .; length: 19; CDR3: CASSYSIDPRAGANYGYTF; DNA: TGTGCCAGCAGTTACTCTATAGACCCTCGGGCAGGGGCTAACTATGGCTACACCTTC
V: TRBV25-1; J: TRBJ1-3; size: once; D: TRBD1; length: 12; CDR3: CARGTGRNTIYF; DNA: TGTGCTAGAGGGACAGGGAGGAACACCATATATTTT
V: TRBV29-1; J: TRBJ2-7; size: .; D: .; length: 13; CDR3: CSVERVGDQEQYF; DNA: TGCAGCGTTGAACGGGTCGGGGATCAGGAGCAGTACTTC
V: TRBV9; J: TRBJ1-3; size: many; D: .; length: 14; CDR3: CASSSGGSGNTIYF; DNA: TGTGCCAGCAGCTCGGGGGGTTCTGGAAACACCATATATTTT
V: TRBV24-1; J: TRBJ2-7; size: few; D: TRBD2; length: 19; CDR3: CATSDRTGRGLAGTNEQYF; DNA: TGTGCCACCAGTGATAGGACAGGGCGAGGACTAGCGGGAACGAACGAGCAGTACTTC
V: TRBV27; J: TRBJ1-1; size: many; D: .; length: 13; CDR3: CASSFVPNTEAFF; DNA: TGTGCCAGCAGTTTCGTTCCGAACACTGAAGCTTTCTTT
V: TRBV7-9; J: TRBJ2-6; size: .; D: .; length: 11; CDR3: CASSFSNVLTF; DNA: TGTGCCAGCAGCTTTTCCAACGTCCTGACTTTC
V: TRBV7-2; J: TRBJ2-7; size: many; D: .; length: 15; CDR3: CASSQDSGSSYEQYF; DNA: TGTGCCAGCAGCCAAGATAGTGGGAGCTCCTACGAGCAGTACTTC
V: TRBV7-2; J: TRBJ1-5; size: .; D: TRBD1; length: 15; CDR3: CASSLNRGRGETQHF; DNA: TGTGCCAGCAGCCTTAACAGGGGGCGAGGGGAGACCCAGCATTTT
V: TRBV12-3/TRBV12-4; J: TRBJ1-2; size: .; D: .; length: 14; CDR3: CASSNRRQPYGYTF; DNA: TGTGCCAGCAGTAACCGCCGACAGCCCTATGGCTACACCTTC
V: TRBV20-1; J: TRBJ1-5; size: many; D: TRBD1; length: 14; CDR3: CSAHNRGHNQPQHF; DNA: TGCAGTGCTCATAACAGGGGGCACAATCAGCCCCAGCATTTT
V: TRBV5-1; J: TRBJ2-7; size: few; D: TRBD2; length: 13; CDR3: CASSLEGREEQYF; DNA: TGCGCCAGCAGCTTGGAGGGGAGGGAGGAGCAGTACTTC
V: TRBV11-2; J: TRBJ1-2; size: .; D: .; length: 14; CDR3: CASSLSWTRNGYTF; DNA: TGCGCCAGCAGCCTTTCTTGGACGCGAAACGGCTACACCTTC
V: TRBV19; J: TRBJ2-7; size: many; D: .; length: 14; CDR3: CASSMTTPSYEQYF; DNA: TGTGCCAGTAGTATGACTACGCCCTCCTACGAGCAGTACTTC
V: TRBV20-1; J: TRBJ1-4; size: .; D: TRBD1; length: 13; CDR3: CSARGQGNEKLFF; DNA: TGCAGTGCTAGAGGACAGGGAAATGAAAAACTGTTTTTT
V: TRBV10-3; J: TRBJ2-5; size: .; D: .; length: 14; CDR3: CAISEGLGRETQYF; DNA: TGTGCCATCAGTGAGGGATTGGGAAGGGAGACCCAGTACTTC
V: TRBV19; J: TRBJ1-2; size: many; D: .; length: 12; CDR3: CASHQGGYGYTF; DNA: TGTGCCAGTCACCAGGGTGGCTATGGCTACACCTTC
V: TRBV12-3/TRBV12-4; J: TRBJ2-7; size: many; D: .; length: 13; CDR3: CASTPAGSYEQYF; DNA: TGTGCCAGCACCCCGGCAGGCTCCTACGAGCAGTACTTC
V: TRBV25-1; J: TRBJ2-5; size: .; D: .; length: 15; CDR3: CASSEFTGWGEIQYF; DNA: TGTGCCAGCAGTGAATTTACAGGCTGGGGAGAGATCCAGTACTTC
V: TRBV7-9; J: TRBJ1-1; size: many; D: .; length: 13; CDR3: CASCPGALTEAFF; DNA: TGTGCCAGCTGCCCGGGGGCATTAACTGAAGCTTTCTTT
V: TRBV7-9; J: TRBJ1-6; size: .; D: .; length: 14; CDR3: CASSLAGMNSPLHF; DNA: TGTGCCAGCAGCCTCGCGGGGATGAATTCACCCCTCCACTTT
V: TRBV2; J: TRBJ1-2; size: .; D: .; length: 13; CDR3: CASSSTVNYGYTF; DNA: TGTGCCAGCAGTTCGACAGTTAACTATGGCTACACCTTC
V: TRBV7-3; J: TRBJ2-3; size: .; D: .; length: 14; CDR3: CASSLVQVTDTQYF; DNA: TGTGCCAGCAGCTTGGTACAGGTCACAGATACGCAGTATTTT
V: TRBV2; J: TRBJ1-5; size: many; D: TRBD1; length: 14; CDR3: CASSALTGDQPQHF; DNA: TGTGCCAGCAGTGCCCTGACAGGGGATCAGCCCCAGCATTTT
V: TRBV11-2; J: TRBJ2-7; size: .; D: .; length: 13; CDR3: CASSVVGSYEQYF; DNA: TGTGCCAGCAGCGTTGTTGGCTCCTACGAGCAGTACTTC
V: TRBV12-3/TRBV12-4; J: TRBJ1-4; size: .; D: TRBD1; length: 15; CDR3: CASRITGQGSEKLFF; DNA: TGTGCCAGCAGAATCACGGGACAGGGGTCTGAAAAACTGTTTTTT
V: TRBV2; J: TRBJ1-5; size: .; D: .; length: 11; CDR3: CAKGQNQPQHF; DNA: TGTGCCAAAGGACAGAATCAGCCCCAGCATTTT
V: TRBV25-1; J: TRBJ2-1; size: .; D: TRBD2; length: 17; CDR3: CASSDPPSGRLDNEQFF; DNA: TGTGCCAGCAGTGACCCGCCTAGCGGGAGATTAGACAATGAGCAGTTCTTC
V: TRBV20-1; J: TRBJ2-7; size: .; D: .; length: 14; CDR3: CSARVAGSTYEQYF; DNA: TGCAGTGCTAGAGTGGCGGGGAGCACCTACGAGCAGTACTTC
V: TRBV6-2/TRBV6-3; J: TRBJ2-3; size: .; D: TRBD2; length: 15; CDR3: CASSYASGGADTQYF; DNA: TGTGCCAGCAGTTACGCGAGCGGGGGCGCAGATACGCAGTATTTT
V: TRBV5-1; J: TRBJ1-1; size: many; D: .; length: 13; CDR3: CASSSSVHTEAFF; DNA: TGCGCCAGCAGCTCCTCGGTCCACACTGAAGCTTTCTTT
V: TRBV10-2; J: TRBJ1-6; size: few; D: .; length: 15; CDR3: CASSVFTGSNSPLHF; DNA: TGTGCCAGCAGTGTCTTCACAGGGAGTAATTCACCCCTCCACTTT
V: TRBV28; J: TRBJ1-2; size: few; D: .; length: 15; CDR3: CASSGGGGIDYGYTF; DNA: TGTGCCAGCAGTGGAGGGGGAGGTATTGACTATGGCTACACCTTC
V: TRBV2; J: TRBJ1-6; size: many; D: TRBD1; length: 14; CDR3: CASNRDRSNSPLHF; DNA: TGTGCCAGCAACCGGGACAGGAGTAATTCACCCCTCCACTTT
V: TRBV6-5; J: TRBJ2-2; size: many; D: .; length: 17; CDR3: CASSYSMGTGNTGELFF; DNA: TGTGCCAGCAGTTACTCGATGGGGACGGGGAACACCGGGGAGCTGTTTTTT
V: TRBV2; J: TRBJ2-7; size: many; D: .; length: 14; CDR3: CASIMDSAAYEQYF; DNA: TGTGCCAGCATCATGGACAGCGCTGCCTACGAGCAGTACTTC
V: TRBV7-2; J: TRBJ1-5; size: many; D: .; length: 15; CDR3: CASSLAVYGNQPQHF; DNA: TGTGCCAGCAGCTTAGCGGTGTATGGCAATCAGCCCCAGCATTTT
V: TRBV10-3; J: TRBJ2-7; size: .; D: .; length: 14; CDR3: CAIRTRDGSYEQYF; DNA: TGTGCCATCAGGACCCGGGACGGCTCCTACGAGCAGTACTTC
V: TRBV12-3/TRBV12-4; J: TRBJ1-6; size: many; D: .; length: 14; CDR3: CASMAEIYNSPLHF; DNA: TGTGCCAGCATGGCAGAAATCTATAATTCACCCCTCCACTTT
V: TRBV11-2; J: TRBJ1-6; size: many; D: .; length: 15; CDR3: CTSSSSDRFGSPLHF; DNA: TGTACCAGCAGCTCCAGTGACAGGTTCGGATCACCCCTCCACTTT
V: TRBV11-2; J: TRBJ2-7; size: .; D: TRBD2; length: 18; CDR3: CASSFTPGTSGSSYEQYF; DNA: TGTGCCAGCAGCTTTACCCCCGGGACTAGCGGGAGTTCCTACGAGCAGTACTTC
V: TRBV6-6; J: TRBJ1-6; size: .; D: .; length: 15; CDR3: CASSYGGGYNSPLHF; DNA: TGTGCCAGCAGTTACGGGGGCGGCTATAATTCACCCCTCCACTTT
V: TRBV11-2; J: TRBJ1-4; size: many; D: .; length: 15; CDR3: CASSLDPGDNEKLFF; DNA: TGTGCCAGCAGCTTAGATCCGGGGGATAATGAAAAACTGTTTTTT
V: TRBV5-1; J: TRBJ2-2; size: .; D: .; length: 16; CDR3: CASSSLPGVDTGELFF; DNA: TGCGCCAGCAGCTCTCTTCCGGGAGTCGACACCGGGGAGCTGTTTTTT
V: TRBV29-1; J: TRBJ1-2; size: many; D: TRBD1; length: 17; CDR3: CSVEAGDRGLVYYGYTF; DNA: TGCAGCGTTGAGGCGGGAGACAGGGGGCTCGTTTACTATGGCTACACCTTC
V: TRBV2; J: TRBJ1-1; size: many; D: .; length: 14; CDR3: CASSVVGTNTEAFF; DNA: TGTGCCAGCAGTGTAGTCGGGACTAACACTGAAGCTTTCTTT
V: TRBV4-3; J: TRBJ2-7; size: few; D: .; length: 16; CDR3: CASSQDLTGGAYEQYF; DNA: TGCGCCAGCAGCCAAGATCTGACAGGAGGAGCCTACGAGCAGTACTTC
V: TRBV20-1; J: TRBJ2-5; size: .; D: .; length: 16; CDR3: CSARDRFGGNQETQYF; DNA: TGCAGTGCTAGAGATCGGTTCGGGGGTAATCAAGAGACCCAGTACTTC
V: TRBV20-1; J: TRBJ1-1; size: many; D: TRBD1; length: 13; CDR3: CSAAGTGRTEAFF; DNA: TGCAGTGCTGCCGGGACAGGGAGGACTGAAGCTTTCTTT
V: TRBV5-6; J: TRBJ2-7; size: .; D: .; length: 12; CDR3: CASEEGPYEQHF; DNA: TGTGCCAGCGAGGAGGGGCCCTACGAGCAGCACTTC
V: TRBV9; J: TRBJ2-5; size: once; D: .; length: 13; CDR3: CASSLGMGGTQYF; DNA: TGTGCCAGCAGCTTGGGTATGGGAGGGACCCAGTACTTC